The rows below give T cell receptor beta chains drawn from one sample of a study of blood T cell repertoires in COVID-19. Sequenced by immunoSEQ multiplex PCR; TCRdb stores in-frame clones only, minus some. Among 60,000 to 75,000 clones listed, about 86% were seen once. Sequencing was done on a sample of peripheral blood. The receptors come from a human donor in a cohort sampled during active COVID-19. Both conserved end residues are part of each CDR3. D genes are given only for firm matches. Size is omitted from some rows. Given values are once, few, many or a class for expanded clones.

d_gene: TRBD2
abundance: NA
j_gene: TRBJ2-7
v_gene: TRBV7-6
CDR3aa: CASSPTPPGGLYEQYF
CDR3nt: TGTGCCAGCAGCCCGACCCCGCCGGGAGGTCTCTACGAGCAGTACTTC

d_gene: TRBD1
abundance: NA
j_gene: TRBJ1-1
v_gene: TRBV27
CDR3aa: CASGQGNTEAFF
CDR3nt: TGTGCCAGTGGACAGGGGAACACTGAAGCTTTCTTT

d_gene: NA
abundance: NA
j_gene: TRBJ1-1
v_gene: TRBV27
CDR3aa: CASSLTSFTLNTEAFF
CDR3nt: TGTGCCAGCAGTTTAACCAGTTTCACCTTGAACACTGAAGCTTTCTTT

d_gene: TRBD1
abundance: few
j_gene: TRBJ2-7
v_gene: TRBV4-3
CDR3aa: CASSHDRGHSYEQYF
CDR3nt: TGCGCCAGCAGCCATGACAGGGGTCACTCCTACGAGCAGTACTTC

d_gene: NA
abundance: NA
j_gene: TRBJ1-4
v_gene: TRBV6-5
CDR3aa: CASSYSGARNEKLFF
CDR3nt: TGTGCCAGCAGTTACTCAGGGGCGAGAAATGAAAAACTGTTTTTT

d_gene: NA
abundance: NA
j_gene: TRBJ2-4
v_gene: TRBV6-5
CDR3aa: CASSRQGGIQYF
CDR3nt: TGTGCCAGCAGCCGCCAGGGAGGCATTCAGTACTTC

d_gene: NA
abundance: once
j_gene: TRBJ1-1
v_gene: TRBV5-4
CDR3aa: CASSLGAGMNTEAFF
CDR3nt: TGTGCCAGCAGCTTGGGGGCCGGGATGAACACTGAAGCTTTCTTT

d_gene: TRBD2
abundance: NA
j_gene: TRBJ2-7
v_gene: TRBV7-2
CDR3aa: CASSLSSGRTEQYF
CDR3nt: TGTGCCAGCAGCTTATCTAGCGGGAGAACCGAGCAGTACTTC

d_gene: TRBD1
abundance: NA
j_gene: TRBJ2-2
v_gene: TRBV5-5
CDR3aa: CASSSLIQGGTGRYTGELFF
CDR3nt: TGTGCCAGCAGCTCCCTTATTCAGGGGGGGACAGGGCGGTACACCGGGGAGCTGTTTTTT

d_gene: NA
abundance: NA
j_gene: TRBJ1-1
v_gene: TRBV19
CDR3aa: CASSPGVNTEAFF
CDR3nt: TGTGCCAGTAGTCCAGGGGTGAACACTGAAGCTTTCTTT

d_gene: NA
abundance: NA
j_gene: TRBJ2-1
v_gene: TRBV5-4
CDR3aa: CASSFKRELTDFNEQFF
CDR3nt: TGTGCCAGCAGCTTTAAGAGAGAACTAACGGATTTCAATGAGCAGTTCTTC

d_gene: TRBD1
abundance: NA
j_gene: TRBJ1-5
v_gene: TRBV12-3/TRBV12-4
CDR3aa: CASSLSDRAMHF
CDR3nt: TGTGCCAGCAGTTTATCGGACAGGGCTATGCATTTT

d_gene: NA
abundance: NA
j_gene: TRBJ2-7
v_gene: TRBV18
CDR3aa: CASSPPYGYEQYF
CDR3nt: TGTGCCAGCTCACCACCGTACGGTTACGAGCAGTACTTC

d_gene: NA
abundance: few
j_gene: TRBJ1-2
v_gene: TRBV19
CDR3aa: CASSGGVYGYTF
CDR3nt: TGTGCCAGTAGCGGGGGGGTATATGGCTACACCTTC

d_gene: NA
abundance: NA
j_gene: TRBJ1-5
v_gene: TRBV19
CDR3aa: CASSIPMSNQPQHF
CDR3nt: TGTGCCAGTAGTATACCCATGAGCAATCAGCCCCAGCATTTT

d_gene: TRBD2
abundance: NA
j_gene: TRBJ2-3
v_gene: TRBV7-8
CDR3aa: CASSLGGRATDTQYF
CDR3nt: TGTGCCAGCAGCCTTGGGGGGAGGGCCACAGATACGCAGTATTTT

d_gene: TRBD1
abundance: NA
j_gene: TRBJ1-3
v_gene: TRBV5-4
CDR3aa: CASSPNRGASGNTIYF
CDR3nt: TGTGCCAGCAGTCCTAACAGGGGAGCCTCGGGAAACACCATATATTTT

d_gene: TRBD2
abundance: NA
j_gene: TRBJ2-1
v_gene: TRBV7-2
CDR3aa: CASSSTGTIYNEQFF
CDR3nt: TGTGCCAGCAGCTCCACCGGGACTATCTACAATGAGCAGTTCTTC

d_gene: TRBD2
abundance: NA
j_gene: TRBJ2-3
v_gene: TRBV6-5
CDR3aa: CASTLAGGSSDTQYF
CDR3nt: TGTGCCAGCACCTTAGCGGGAGGGAGTTCAGATACGCAGTATTTT

d_gene: TRBD1
abundance: NA
j_gene: TRBJ1-4
v_gene: TRBV5-1
CDR3aa: CASSSGQGFEKLFF
CDR3nt: TGCGCCAGCAGCTCTGGACAGGGGTTTGAAAAACTGTTTTTT

d_gene: TRBD1
abundance: NA
j_gene: TRBJ1-3
v_gene: TRBV6-5
CDR3aa: CASASGTAGNTIYF
CDR3nt: TGTGCCAGCGCCTCTGGGACAGCTGGAAACACCATATATTTT

d_gene: TRBD1
abundance: NA
j_gene: TRBJ1-1
v_gene: TRBV10-3
CDR3aa: CAIRLDRGTEAFF
CDR3nt: TGTGCCATCAGGCTCGACAGGGGAACTGAAGCTTTCTTT

d_gene: NA
abundance: NA
j_gene: TRBJ2-1
v_gene: TRBV19
CDR3aa: CASSIAGVYMGEQFF
CDR3nt: TGTGCCAGTAGTATAGCGGGAGTCTATATGGGTGAGCAGTTCTTC

d_gene: NA
abundance: NA
j_gene: TRBJ1-1
v_gene: TRBV7-2
CDR3aa: CASSFWGGREAFF
CDR3nt: TGTGCCAGCAGCTTCTGGGGCGGACGAGAAGCTTTCTTT

d_gene: NA
abundance: NA
j_gene: TRBJ2-7
v_gene: TRBV28
CDR3aa: CASSYRTSYEQYF
CDR3nt: TGTGCCAGCAGTTACAGAACCTCCTACGAGCAGTACTTC

d_gene: NA
abundance: NA
j_gene: TRBJ1-5
v_gene: TRBV27
CDR3aa: CASSLGGSFNQPQHF
CDR3nt: TGTGCCAGCAGTTTAGGGGGCAGCTTTAATCAGCCCCAGCATTTT

d_gene: NA
abundance: NA
j_gene: TRBJ2-1
v_gene: TRBV5-1
CDR3aa: CASSLGHDEQFF
CDR3nt: TGCGCCAGCAGCTTGGGGCACGATGAGCAGTTCTTC

d_gene: TRBD1
abundance: NA
j_gene: TRBJ2-7
v_gene: TRBV5-4
CDR3aa: CASGQGPNEQYF
CDR3nt: TGTGCCAGTGGACAGGGGCCTAACGAGCAGTACTTC

d_gene: NA
abundance: NA
j_gene: TRBJ1-5
v_gene: TRBV6-5
CDR3aa: CASTPRTADQPQHF
CDR3nt: TGTGCCAGCACACCAAGGACAGCCGATCAGCCCCAGCATTTT

d_gene: NA
abundance: NA
j_gene: TRBJ1-2
v_gene: TRBV7-9
CDR3aa: CASSLAHQGIVNYGYTF
CDR3nt: TGTGCCAGCAGCTTAGCGCATCAGGGGATAGTTAACTATGGCTACACCTTC

d_gene: NA
abundance: NA
j_gene: TRBJ2-1
v_gene: TRBV3-1/TRBV3-2
CDR3aa: CASSPQGSDEQFF
CDR3nt: TGTGCCAGCAGCCCCCAGGGGAGCGATGAGCAGTTCTTC

d_gene: TRBD2
abundance: NA
j_gene: TRBJ2-1
v_gene: TRBV10-3
CDR3aa: CAISYLAGGINEQFF
CDR3nt: TGTGCCATCAGTTACCTAGCGGGGGGGATCAATGAGCAGTTCTTC

d_gene: TRBD1
abundance: NA
j_gene: TRBJ1-5
v_gene: TRBV19
CDR3aa: CASSIVTGGSNQPQHF
CDR3nt: TGTGCCAGTAGTATAGTAACAGGGGGGAGCAATCAGCCCCAGCATTTT

d_gene: NA
abundance: NA
j_gene: TRBJ1-2
v_gene: TRBV29-1
CDR3aa: CSVESVGHGYTF
CDR3nt: TGCAGCGTTGAAAGCGTGGGGCATGGCTACACCTTC

d_gene: TRBD1
abundance: NA
j_gene: TRBJ2-7
v_gene: TRBV7-9
CDR3aa: CASSDSGQGTYEQYF
CDR3nt: TGTGCCAGCAGTGATTCGGGACAGGGGACCTACGAGCAGTACTTC

d_gene: NA
abundance: NA
j_gene: TRBJ1-2
v_gene: TRBV7-2
CDR3aa: CASSLLSQILNYGYTF
CDR3nt: TGTGCCAGCAGCTTATTGTCACAGATTCTTAACTATGGCTACACCTTC

d_gene: NA
abundance: NA
j_gene: TRBJ2-6
v_gene: TRBV6-4
CDR3aa: CASSDTSSGANVLTF
CDR3nt: TGTGCCAGCAGTGACACTAGCTCTGGGGCCAACGTCCTGACTTTC